This T cell receptor beta chain was found in a study of T cell changes during pregnancy in multiple sclerosis. CDR3 length equals 16 residues. The V and J ends lost 3 bases and 3 bases respectively, with 17 bases between them. Germline CDR1 reads SGHTS; CDR2 reads YDEGEE. Using immunoSEQ multiplex PCR, the repertoire was profiled, and TCRdb retains in-frame clones only, with some absent. The table has about 80,000 clones, about 93% seen once. This TCR derives from a female donor in good health, enrolled as a control in a pregnancy study. The gene calls are TRBV5-8 and TRBJ2-3; TRBD1 might be the D (6 bases). The sample here was peripheral blood, taken after pregnancy. The CDR3 reads CASSSWSWGQTDTQYF. In DNA, the CDR3 is TGTGCCAGCAGCTCCTGGAGTTGGGGGCAGACAGATACGCAGTATTTT.